Listed below are T cell receptor beta chains from one sample, sequenced in a study of long-term antiretroviral therapy in people with HIV. Generated by immunoSEQ multiplex PCR, the TCRdb table keeps only in-frame clones and is missing some. Found here are tens of thousands of clones, around four fifths of them singletons; the top ten hold 12%. The sequences come from unsorted PBMCs, collected 1.6 years after starting antiretroviral therapy. These receptors all come from a man between 40 and 49 years old with HIV. The CDR3 runs from the conserved cysteine through the conserved F or W. A D gene is named only where the DNA matches it firmly. Clone size is stated in some rows and not others, as once, few, many or a class when expanded.

j_call | d_call | v_call | clone_size | cdr3_aa | cdr3_nt
TRBJ1-1 | - | TRBV7-9 | - | CATQNGGFNTEAFF | TGTGCCACCCAAAACGGGGGCTTCAACACTGAAGCTTTCTTT
TRBJ1-5 | - | TRBV27 | - | CASSLLGTSNQPQHF | TGTGCCAGCAGTTTATTAGGGACCAGCAATCAGCCCCAGCATTTT
TRBJ2-1 | - | TRBV19 | - | CASNHVNRGEQFF | TGTGCCAGTAACCACGTTAATCGGGGTGAGCAGTTCTTC
TRBJ2-7 | - | TRBV25-1 | - | CASSGHRDYEQYF | TGTGCCAGCAGTGGCCACAGGGACTACGAGCAGTACTTC
TRBJ1-6 | TRBD1 | TRBV19 | few | CASSTGQVENSPLHF | TGTGCCAGTAGCACCGGACAGGTAGAAAATTCACCCCTCCACTTT
TRBJ1-2 | - | TRBV29-1 | - | CSVEHSGLYGYTF | TGCAGCGTTGAACACAGCGGACTCTATGGCTACACCTTC
TRBJ1-5 | - | TRBV10-3 | - | CAISTVSGSNQPQHF | TGTGCCATCAGTACGGTCTCAGGAAGCAATCAGCCCCAGCATTTT
TRBJ2-2 | TRBD2 | TRBV7-9 | - | CASSFIAGTANTGELFF | TGTGCCAGCAGCTTTATAGCGGGGACGGCCAACACCGGGGAGCTGTTTTTT
TRBJ2-7 | TRBD1 | TRBV19 | - | CASSLDRRGYEQYF | TGTGCCAGTAGTTTGGACAGGCGCGGCTACGAGCAGTACTTC
TRBJ1-5 | - | TRBV7-8 | - | CASSLTASNQPQHF | TGTGCCAGCAGCTTAACGGCCAGCAATCAGCCCCAGCATTTT
TRBJ2-3 | - | TRBV2 | - | CASAPNRATDTQYF | TGTGCCAGCGCCCCGAATAGGGCCACAGATACGCAGTATTTT
TRBJ2-6 | - | TRBV19 | - | CASSIVWLQATSGANVLTF | TGTGCCAGTAGTATTGTCTGGTTACAGGCCACCTCTGGGGCCAACGTCCTGACTTTC
TRBJ1-1 | TRBD1 | TRBV11-3 | - | CASSRGQGGTEAFF | TGTGCCAGCAGCCGGGGACAGGGAGGGACTGAAGCTTTCTTT
TRBJ2-3 | TRBD2 | TRBV15 | - | CATSRLRGGRTDTQYF | TGTGCCACCAGCAGGCTACGGGGGGGTCGGACAGATACGCAGTATTTT
TRBJ2-7 | TRBD1 | TRBV13 | - | CASSFGTGQSFSYEQYF | TGTGCCAGCAGCTTCGGTACGGGACAGAGCTTCTCCTACGAGCAGTACTTC
TRBJ2-7 | - | TRBV7-8 | - | CASSLEQWYEQYF | TGTGCCAGCAGCTTAGAACAGTGGTACGAGCAGTACTTC
TRBJ2-6 | - | TRBV11-1 | - | CASSPILRGANVLTF | TGTGCCAGCAGCCCCATCTTGAGGGGGGCCAACGTCCTGACTTTC
TRBJ1-4 | - | TRBV4-1 | - | CASSQDGQGREKLFF | TGCGCCAGCAGCCAAGATGGGCAGGGCAGGGAAAAACTGTTTTTT
TRBJ2-3 | TRBD1 | TRBV19 | - | CASGNGQAYTDTQYF | TGTGCCAGTGGGAATGGACAGGCATACACAGATACGCAGTATTTT
TRBJ2-7 | - | TRBV11-2 | - | CASSQGFSYEQYF | TGTGCCAGCAGCCAGGGGTTCTCCTACGAGCAGTACTTC
TRBJ1-2 | - | TRBV6-6 | - | CASSYEGHGYTF | TGTGCCAGCAGTTACGAGGGTCATGGCTACACCTTC
TRBJ2-3 | TRBD2 | TRBV19 | once | CASSMPTSGRATDTQYF | TGTGCCAGTAGTATGCCCACTAGCGGGAGGGCCACAGATACGCAGTATTTT
TRBJ2-6 | - | TRBV6-5 | - | CASSYSGGAGANVLTF | TGTGCCAGCAGTTACTCAGGAGGGGCTGGGGCCAACGTCCTGACTTTC
TRBJ1-2 | TRBD1 | TRBV15 | - | CATSRPGTVVGGYTF | TGTGCCACCAGCCGTCCCGGGACAGTAGTTGGGGGCTACACCTTC
TRBJ2-3 | TRBD1 | TRBV6-1 | - | CASSQGQGGDTQYF | TGTGCCAGCAGCCAGGGACAGGGAGGAGATACGCAGTATTTT
TRBJ1-5 | - | TRBV5-5 | - | CASSWGGGSQPQHF | TGTGCCAGCAGCTGGGGAGGTGGCAGTCAGCCCCAGCATTTT
TRBJ1-1 | - | TRBV2 | - | CASSGGARGTEAFF | TGTGCCAGCAGTGGTGGTGCAAGGGGCACTGAAGCTTTCTTT
TRBJ1-1 | - | TRBV30 | - | CAWSKEVSTEAFF | TGTGCCTGGAGTAAGGAGGTTAGCACTGAAGCTTTCTTT
TRBJ2-6 | TRBD1 | TRBV18 | - | CASSPGQGNSGANVLTF | TGTGCCAGCTCACCCGGACAGGGAAACTCTGGGGCCAACGTCCTGACTTTC